These T cell receptor beta chains were read from a single sample in a study of blood T cell repertoires in COVID-19. Some clones are missing from TCRdb's copy, which holds only in-frame ones; the method was immunoSEQ multiplex PCR. The sample yields some 300,000 clones, 88% seen once. Sequences were obtained from PBMCs or T cells enriched from blood (not recorded which). The receptor set was obtained from a woman aged 55-69 years in a cohort exposed to, infected with or recovered from COVID-19 (not recorded which). Both conserved end residues are part of each CDR3. D genes are given only for firm matches. A row's size may be missing; if present it is once, few, many or a size class.

v_gene	j_gene	abundance	d_gene	CDR3aa	CDR3nt
TRBV30	TRBJ1-5	.	TRBD1	CAWTGQGNQPQHF	TGTGCCTGGACGGGACAGGGCAATCAGCCCCAGCATTTT
TRBV18	TRBJ2-5	.	.	CASSPGLRETQYF	TGTGCCAGCTCACCTGGCCTCCGCGAGACCCAGTACTTC
TRBV4-1	TRBJ2-2	once	TRBD2	CASSQAGYGGKTTGELFF	TGCGCCAGCAGCCAAGCGGGGTACGGGGGGAAGACCACCGGGGAGCTGTTTTTT
TRBV28	TRBJ2-5	.	TRBD2	CASSRRVGLAGPQETQYF	TGTGCCAGCAGTCGGAGGGTAGGACTAGCGGGTCCTCAAGAGACCCAGTACTTC
TRBV7-2	TRBJ1-1	.	TRBD1	CASSFPGGRGEAFF	TGTGCCAGCAGCTTTCCAGGGGGAAGAGGTGAAGCTTTCTTT
TRBV18	TRBJ2-7	.	.	CASSPPGGSYEQYF	TGTGCCAGCTCACCACCGGGAGGCTCCTACGAGCAGTACTTC
TRBV7-9	TRBJ1-1	.	TRBD1	CASSPGQLTEAFF	TGTGCCAGCAGCCCGGGACAGCTCACTGAAGCTTTCTTT
TRBV19	TRBJ1-2	.	.	CASSTNLLTVGYTF	TGTGCCAGTAGCACGAACCTGTTGACTGTTGGCTACACCTTC
TRBV6-6	TRBJ2-3	once	TRBD2	CASSPFSPGLAGSTDTQYF	TGTGCCAGCAGTCCCTTCTCACCGGGACTAGCGGGGAGCACAGATACGCAGTATTTT
TRBV5-1	TRBJ2-5	.	TRBD1	CASSDGQGYQETQYF	TGCGCCAGCAGCGATGGACAGGGGTATCAAGAGACCCAGTACTTC
TRBV2	TRBJ1-5	.	TRBD1	CASSRVRGRRDQPQHF	TGTGCCAGCAGTCGAGTCAGGGGGCGGAGAGATCAGCCCCAGCATTTT
TRBV12-5	TRBJ2-1	once	.	CASGLVGGDTYNEQFF	TGTGCTAGTGGTTTGGTAGGCGGGGATACCTACAATGAGCAGTTCTTC
TRBV28	TRBJ2-1	.	.	CASFIGSNAYNEQFF	TGTGCCAGCTTCATCGGGAGCAACGCCTACAATGAGCAGTTCTTC
TRBV10-1	TRBJ1-1	once	TRBD1	CASRDGQVGEAFF	TGCGCCAGCAGGGATGGACAGGTGGGGGAAGCTTTCTTT
TRBV12-2	TRBJ2-3	.	.	CASRTWQTTRTDTQYF	TGTGCAAGTCGAACGTGGCAGACGACTCGCACAGATACGCAGTATTTT
TRBV4-2	TRBJ1-1	.	.	CASSAGLGVNTEAFF	TGTGCCAGCAGCGCCGGGCTGGGAGTAAACACTGAAGCTTTCTTT
TRBV5-1	TRBJ2-7	.	.	CASSSLGANYEQYF	TGCGCCAGCAGCTCCTTAGGGGCTAACTACGAGCAGTACTTC
TRBV28	TRBJ2-1	.	.	CASSLAADNEQFF	TGTGCCAGCAGTTTAGCTGCGGACAATGAGCAGTTCTTC
TRBV12-3/TRBV12-4	TRBJ2-1	.	.	CASRGGTYNEQFF	TGTGCCAGCAGGGGCGGGACTTACAATGAGCAGTTCTTC
TRBV6-5	TRBJ1-4	.	.	CASSYSGGATNEKLFF	TGTGCCAGCAGTTACTCCGGCGGGGCAACTAATGAAAAACTGTTTTTT
TRBV7-9	TRBJ1-5	.	TRBD1	CASSGGQGKPSNQPQHF	TGTGCCAGCAGCGGTGGACAGGGAAAACCTAGCAATCAGCCCCAGCATTTT
TRBV6-4	TRBJ2-1	.	.	CASSEGANEQFF	TGTGCCAGCAGTGAAGGAGCCAATGAGCAGTTCTTC
TRBV28	TRBJ2-7	.	.	CASRRASSYEQYF	TGTGCCAGCCGGAGGGCTAGCTCCTACGAGCAGTACTTC
TRBV7-9	TRBJ2-3	.	.	CASSLESIKADTQYF	TGTGCCAGCAGCTTAGAGAGTATAAAAGCAGATACGCAGTATTTT
TRBV28	TRBJ2-7	.	.	CASTASGKPYEQYF	TGTGCCAGCACCGCGTCAGGGAAGCCCTACGAGCAGTACTTC
TRBV6-1	TRBJ1-2	.	.	CASSEDIRASYGYTF	TGTGCCAGCAGTGAAGACATCAGGGCCTCCTATGGCTACACCTTC
TRBV28	TRBJ2-1	.	.	CATSGQALYNEQFF	TGTGCCACTTCGGGACAAGCCCTTTACAATGAGCAGTTCTTC
TRBV5-1	TRBJ2-3	.	.	CASSSGARDTQYF	TGCGCCAGCAGTTCTGGTGCGAGGGATACGCAGTATTTT
TRBV5-1	TRBJ1-3	few	.	CASSLVSGPIYF	TGCGCCAGCAGCTTGGTTTCGGGTCCCATATATTTT
TRBV7-7	TRBJ2-7	.	.	CASSLSEGAMYEQYF	TGTGCTAGCAGCTTATCTGAAGGGGCGATGTACGAGCAGTACTTC
TRBV28	TRBJ2-1	.	.	CASSRGYNEQFF	TGTGCCAGCTCCCGCGGTTACAATGAGCAGTTCTTC
TRBV2	TRBJ2-3	.	TRBD2	CASSEGRALAGDRDTQYF	TGTGCCAGCAGTGAAGGAAGGGCTCTAGCGGGAGACAGAGATACGCAGTATTTT
TRBV28	TRBJ2-5	.	TRBD1	CASSSRQGQETQYF	TGTGCCAGCAGTTCAAGACAGGGGCAAGAGACCCAGTACTTC
TRBV19	TRBJ2-7	.	TRBD2	CASTPGLGYYEQYF	TGTGCCAGTACTCCGGGACTAGGGTACTACGAGCAGTACTTC
TRBV5-1	TRBJ1-5	.	.	CASSLEQGRNQPQHF	TGCGCCAGCAGCTTGGAACAGGGTCGAAATCAGCCCCAGCATTTT
TRBV4-1	TRBJ2-5	.	TRBD2	CASSPHSSGRAKETQYF	TGCGCCAGCAGCCCCCACAGCAGCGGGAGGGCCAAGGAGACCCAGTACTTC
TRBV28	TRBJ1-2	.	.	CASSPEKGYGYTF	TGTGCCAGCAGTCCGGAGAAAGGCTATGGCTACACCTTC
TRBV3-1/TRBV3-2	TRBJ2-7	.	.	CASTPPQGASSYEQYF	TGTGCCAGCACCCCCCCTCAGGGCGCGAGTTCCTACGAGCAGTACTTC
TRBV2	TRBJ2-3	few	.	CASSLTGGTDTQYF	TGTGCCAGCAGCTTGACAGGCGGCACAGATACGCAGTATTTT
TRBV12-5	TRBJ1-2	.	.	CASTLPGLFGLYTF	TGTGCTAGCACTCTCCCGGGACTTTTTGGGCTCTACACCTTC
TRBV3-1/TRBV3-2	TRBJ2-5	.	TRBD1	CASSQGLGQARETQYF	TGTGCCAGCAGCCAAGGGCTGGGACAGGCGAGGGAGACCCAGTACTTC
TRBV18	TRBJ1-1	.	.	CASSPGPGANTEAFF	TGTGCCAGCTCACCAGGGCCAGGGGCGAACACTGAAGCTTTCTTT
TRBV10-1	TRBJ2-1	once	TRBD2	CASSPGLAGGRSYNEQFF	TGCGCCAGCAGTCCGGGACTAGCGGGAGGTAGGTCCTACAATGAGCAGTTCTTC
TRBV3-1/TRBV3-2	TRBJ2-1	.	TRBD2	CASSQGPSGNSYNEQFF	TGTGCCAGCAGCCAGGGACCTAGCGGGAACTCCTACAATGAGCAGTTCTTC
TRBV5-4	TRBJ2-2	.	.	CASSWPGTGELFF	TGTGCCAGCAGCTGGCCAGGGACCGGGGAGCTGTTTTTT
TRBV5-8	TRBJ2-2	.	TRBD1	CASSRQGPGRTGELFF	TGTGCCAGCAGCCGACAGGGGCCGGGAAGGACCGGGGAGCTGTTTTTT
TRBV15	TRBJ1-3	.	.	CATSPRSNTIYF	TGTGCCACCAGCCCCCGGTCAAACACCATATATTTT
TRBV6-4	TRBJ1-2	.	.	CASSPQGIDYGYTF	TGTGCCAGCAGTCCACAGGGAATCGACTATGGCTACACCTTC